These T cell receptor beta chains were read from a single sample in a study of T cell repertoires in cytomegalovirus infection. No antigen has been identified for these receptors. Via MiXCR, TCRdb re-called the reads, giving one row per CDR3 protein. In the table there are roughly 700,000 distinct CDR3 sequences, around a third of which are singletons. The specimen comprised cultured PBMCs, sampled from culture after CMV antigen stimulation. The receptors come from a human donor in good health (CMV status not recorded). Some clones in this sample may be carry-over from other donors' samples. CDR3s include the opening cysteine and the closing phenylalanine or tryptophan. The order of the fields is CDR3 DNA, CDR3 protein, D gene, clone size, J gene, V gene, CDR3 length. D genes are given only for firm matches. The size entry is marked missing in some rows and otherwise reads once, few, many or a size class.

cdr3_nt: TGTGCCAGCAGCTCCCCCAGGTGGGTCTCCCTAGCGGGAGTTATCCCTCTGGAGACCCAGTACTTC; cdr3_aa: CASSSPRWVSLAGVIPLETQYF; d_call: TRBD2; clone_size: few; j_call: TRBJ2-5; v_call: TRBV7-2; cdr3_length: 22
cdr3_nt: TGTGCCAGCACCCCACCTCCTGGCGGATGGGGCAGATCCTACGAGCAGTACTTC; cdr3_aa: CASTPPPGGWGRSYEQYF; d_call: .; clone_size: .; j_call: TRBJ2-7; v_call: TRBV6-2/TRBV6-3; cdr3_length: 18
cdr3_nt: TGTGCCAGCAGCCCCCGACCCTACACAGATACGCAGTATTTT; cdr3_aa: CASSPRPYTDTQYF; d_call: .; clone_size: few; j_call: TRBJ2-3; v_call: TRBV7-2; cdr3_length: 14
cdr3_nt: TGTGCCAGTTCCACGGAAGCCGGCGATGAGCAGTTCTTC; cdr3_aa: CASSTEAGDEQFF; d_call: .; clone_size: .; j_call: TRBJ2-1; v_call: TRBV19; cdr3_length: 13
cdr3_nt: TGTGCCAGCAGCTACATCGACAGGGCCCATGAGCAGTTCTTC; cdr3_aa: CASSYIDRAHEQFF; d_call: TRBD1; clone_size: .; j_call: TRBJ2-1; v_call: TRBV5-6; cdr3_length: 14
cdr3_nt: TGTGCCAGCAGCTTAGGTCTACCGAGCAATGAGCAGTTCTTC; cdr3_aa: CASSLGLPSNEQFF; d_call: .; clone_size: many; j_call: TRBJ2-1; v_call: TRBV7-2; cdr3_length: 14
cdr3_nt: TGCGCCAGCAGCCAGTGGAGGGACAGAGATCAGCCCCAGCATTTT; cdr3_aa: CASSQWRDRDQPQHF; d_call: TRBD1; clone_size: .; j_call: TRBJ1-5; v_call: TRBV4-1; cdr3_length: 15
cdr3_nt: TGCAGTGATAGGGATTCCGGACTAGCACAAATTGCAGATACGCAGTATTTT; cdr3_aa: CSDRDSGLAQIADTQYF; d_call: TRBD2; clone_size: .; j_call: TRBJ2-3; v_call: TRBV20-1; cdr3_length: 17
cdr3_nt: TGTGCCATCAGTGTCCTCCCCAGAGGGCAGGCTTGGCGGTTTGACACTGAAGCTTTCTTT; cdr3_aa: CAISVLPRGQAWRFDTEAFF; d_call: .; clone_size: few; j_call: TRBJ1-1; v_call: TRBV10-3; cdr3_length: 20
cdr3_nt: TGTGCCAGCAGCTTAGGGGGTTCAGTTGGCAATGAGCAGTTCTTC; cdr3_aa: CASSLGGSVGNEQFF; d_call: .; clone_size: few; j_call: TRBJ2-1; v_call: TRBV7-2; cdr3_length: 15
cdr3_nt: TGTGCCAGCAGCCTCCCCGGGGGTGCTGCTAGCGGGGCCTCCTACAATGAGCAGTTCTTC; cdr3_aa: CASSLPGGAASGASYNEQFF; d_call: TRBD2; clone_size: many; j_call: TRBJ2-1; v_call: TRBV7-2; cdr3_length: 20
cdr3_nt: TGTGCCAGCAGTTTCGGGGCAGTGGGGGAGCAGTACTTC; cdr3_aa: CASSFGAVGEQYF; d_call: .; clone_size: few; j_call: TRBJ2-7; v_call: TRBV12-3/TRBV12-4; cdr3_length: 13
cdr3_nt: TGCAGTGCCAGGGCGGGACAGGGAAGTACTGAAGCTTTCTTT; cdr3_aa: CSARAGQGSTEAFF; d_call: TRBD1; clone_size: .; j_call: TRBJ1-1; v_call: TRBV20-1; cdr3_length: 14
cdr3_nt: TGCAGTGCTAGAGAGGCTGCCTCGGAGCAGTACTTC; cdr3_aa: CSAREAASEQYF; d_call: .; clone_size: few; j_call: TRBJ2-7; v_call: TRBV20-1; cdr3_length: 12
cdr3_nt: TGTGCCAGCAGAACCTCACAGGGGTCCATGACTGAAGCTTTCTTT; cdr3_aa: CASRTSQGSMTEAFF; d_call: TRBD1; clone_size: .; j_call: TRBJ1-1; v_call: TRBV12-3/TRBV12-4; cdr3_length: 15
cdr3_nt: TGTGCCAGCAGCTTAGGAAAAGCCGGGCCTAACACCGGGGAGCTGTTTTTT; cdr3_aa: CASSLGKAGPNTGELFF; d_call: .; clone_size: .; j_call: TRBJ2-2; v_call: TRBV7-9; cdr3_length: 17
cdr3_nt: TGTGCCAGCAGCCGGGCTGGGGCCAACGTCCTGACTTTC; cdr3_aa: CASSRAGANVLTF; d_call: .; clone_size: .; j_call: TRBJ2-6; v_call: TRBV12-3/TRBV12-4; cdr3_length: 13
cdr3_nt: TGTGCCAGCAGTACAGGACAGTATAATTCACCCCTCCACTTT; cdr3_aa: CASSTGQYNSPLHF; d_call: .; clone_size: many; j_call: TRBJ1-6; v_call: TRBV12-3/TRBV12-4; cdr3_length: 14
cdr3_nt: TGTGCCAGCAGACGTACGCCGGGGACTAGAAGCACAGATACGCAGTATTTT; cdr3_aa: CASRRTPGTRSTDTQYF; d_call: TRBD2; clone_size: many; j_call: TRBJ2-3; v_call: TRBV7-8; cdr3_length: 17
cdr3_nt: TGTGCCAGCAGCCGGGGACAACTACCAAACTATGGCTACACCTTC; cdr3_aa: CASSRGQLPNYGYTF; d_call: .; clone_size: .; j_call: TRBJ1-2; v_call: TRBV6-5; cdr3_length: 15
cdr3_nt: TGTGCCAGCAGCTTAGCTGGTGGTCAGCCCCAGCATTTT; cdr3_aa: CASSLAGGQPQHF; d_call: .; clone_size: many; j_call: TRBJ1-5; v_call: TRBV7-2; cdr3_length: 13
cdr3_nt: TGTGCCAGCAGTGAAGGGGCGGGAAACACAGATACGCAGTATTTT; cdr3_aa: CASSEGAGNTDTQYF; d_call: .; clone_size: .; j_call: TRBJ2-3; v_call: TRBV6-1; cdr3_length: 15
cdr3_nt: TGTGCCAGTAGCAGACAGGGGGCATTGGGCACTGAAGCTTTCTTT; cdr3_aa: CASSRQGALGTEAFF; d_call: TRBD1; clone_size: few; j_call: TRBJ1-1; v_call: TRBV19; cdr3_length: 15
cdr3_nt: TGTGCCAGCAGCCCCCCTGAGGGGCCCCAGCATTTT; cdr3_aa: CASSPPEGPQHF; d_call: .; clone_size: few; j_call: TRBJ1-5; v_call: TRBV7-2; cdr3_length: 12
cdr3_nt: TGCAGTGCCAACCGACAGAACACTGAAGCTTTCTTT; cdr3_aa: CSANRQNTEAFF; d_call: .; clone_size: .; j_call: TRBJ1-1; v_call: TRBV20-1; cdr3_length: 12
cdr3_nt: TGTGCCAGGATCCGACTAGCGGGAGTTCTTGAGACCCAGTACTTC; cdr3_aa: CARIRLAGVLETQYF; d_call: TRBD2; clone_size: .; j_call: TRBJ2-5; v_call: TRBV19; cdr3_length: 15
cdr3_nt: TGCAGTGTCCTGGGACCAGACAGTGAGCAGTTCTTC; cdr3_aa: CSVLGPDSEQFF; d_call: .; clone_size: .; j_call: TRBJ2-1; v_call: TRBV20-1; cdr3_length: 12
cdr3_nt: TGCGCCAGCAGCTTGCGTTCCCCACGGTCTAACTATGGCTACACCTTC; cdr3_aa: CASSLRSPRSNYGYTF; d_call: .; clone_size: .; j_call: TRBJ1-2; v_call: TRBV5-1; cdr3_length: 16
cdr3_nt: TGTGCCAGCAGTTTATCATCCCGCGGGGATGAGCAGTTCTTC; cdr3_aa: CASSLSSRGDEQFF; d_call: .; clone_size: .; j_call: TRBJ2-1; v_call: TRBV27; cdr3_length: 14
cdr3_nt: TGCAGTGCCCCGGGGGGACTAGCACGGGCGACAGATACGCAGTATTTT; cdr3_aa: CSAPGGLARATDTQYF; d_call: TRBD2; clone_size: few; j_call: TRBJ2-3; v_call: TRBV20-1; cdr3_length: 16
cdr3_nt: TGTGCCAGCAGCCCCGATCTAGTTCAAGATACGCAGTATTTT; cdr3_aa: CASSPDLVQDTQYF; d_call: .; clone_size: .; j_call: TRBJ2-3; v_call: TRBV7-9; cdr3_length: 14
cdr3_nt: TGTGCCACCCGAGACAGCAGTAGGATCCTCTATGGCTACACCTTC; cdr3_aa: CATRDSSRILYGYTF; d_call: .; clone_size: few; j_call: TRBJ1-2; v_call: TRBV10-3; cdr3_length: 15
cdr3_nt: TGTGCCAGCAGCTTACGGGGATTAGGGGACACTGAAGCTTTCTTT; cdr3_aa: CASSLRGLGDTEAFF; d_call: .; clone_size: few; j_call: TRBJ1-1; v_call: TRBV11-2; cdr3_length: 15
cdr3_nt: TGCAGCGCGACTAGCGGGGGGGCGTGGGAGCAGTTCTTC; cdr3_aa: CSATSGGAWEQFF; d_call: TRBD2; clone_size: few; j_call: TRBJ2-1; v_call: TRBV29-1; cdr3_length: 13
cdr3_nt: TGTGCCAGCAGTAGATCTAGCGGGGGGGCCGTAGATACGCAGTATTTT; cdr3_aa: CASSRSSGGAVDTQYF; d_call: TRBD2; clone_size: few; j_call: TRBJ2-3; v_call: TRBV6-1; cdr3_length: 16
cdr3_nt: TGTGCCAGCAGCTTACGCGCAACGAGCTCCTACGAGCAGTACTTC; cdr3_aa: CASSLRATSSYEQYF; d_call: .; clone_size: few; j_call: TRBJ2-7; v_call: TRBV7-6; cdr3_length: 15
cdr3_nt: TGTGCCAGCAGCTTAGGTCCTAGCGGAAACTACAATGAGCAGTTCTTC; cdr3_aa: CASSLGPSGNYNEQFF; d_call: TRBD2; clone_size: .; j_call: TRBJ2-1; v_call: TRBV7-2; cdr3_length: 16
cdr3_nt: TGCAGTGCTAGAGATATTGAAGGGGCGGGCGAGCAGTACTTC; cdr3_aa: CSARDIEGAGEQYF; d_call: .; clone_size: .; j_call: TRBJ2-7; v_call: TRBV20-1; cdr3_length: 14
cdr3_nt: TGTGCCAGCAGCCAAGATCGGGGGGTGGCCGAGCAGTACTTC; cdr3_aa: CASSQDRGVAEQYF; d_call: TRBD2; clone_size: .; j_call: TRBJ2-7; v_call: TRBV4-2; cdr3_length: 14
cdr3_nt: TGTGCCAGCAGTTTATCAGCGGGAGGGGAGACCCAGTACTTC; cdr3_aa: CASSLSAGGETQYF; d_call: TRBD2; clone_size: .; j_call: TRBJ2-5; v_call: TRBV27; cdr3_length: 14
cdr3_nt: TGTGCCAGTAGTTCCAGGCGGGTCCAAGAGACCCAGTACTTC; cdr3_aa: CASSSRRVQETQYF; d_call: .; clone_size: .; j_call: TRBJ2-5; v_call: TRBV19; cdr3_length: 14
cdr3_nt: TGTGCCAGTAGTCCCACTTTCACCGGGGAGCTGTTTTTT; cdr3_aa: CASSPTFTGELFF; d_call: .; clone_size: .; j_call: TRBJ2-2; v_call: TRBV19; cdr3_length: 13
cdr3_nt: TGCAGTGCCTTCCTGAGACCGGGCCCAAACGGCTACACCTTC; cdr3_aa: CSAFLRPGPNGYTF; d_call: .; clone_size: once; j_call: TRBJ1-2; v_call: TRBV20-1; cdr3_length: 14
cdr3_nt: TGCAGTGCTAGAGAAGCGGGAGGCGGTTATACGCAGTATTTT; cdr3_aa: CSAREAGGGYTQYF; d_call: TRBD2; clone_size: few; j_call: TRBJ2-3; v_call: TRBV20-1; cdr3_length: 14
cdr3_nt: TGTGCCAGCAGCATAAGGACAGGGAAGAGCTACGAGCAGTACTTC; cdr3_aa: CASSIRTGKSYEQYF; d_call: TRBD1; clone_size: many; j_call: TRBJ2-7; v_call: TRBV7-2; cdr3_length: 15
cdr3_nt: TGTGCCAGCAGCTCAGGGGAGGACACTGAAGCTTTCTTT; cdr3_aa: CASSSGEDTEAFF; d_call: .; clone_size: .; j_call: TRBJ1-1; v_call: TRBV7-2; cdr3_length: 13
cdr3_nt: TGTGCCAGCAGGGGGGACTTTAGCGGCGCCTACGAGCAGTACTTC; cdr3_aa: CASRGDFSGAYEQYF; d_call: .; clone_size: few; j_call: TRBJ2-7; v_call: TRBV12-3/TRBV12-4; cdr3_length: 15
cdr3_nt: TGTGCCAGCAGCCCGCAACCCGGGGCCCATCAGCCCCAGCATTTT; cdr3_aa: CASSPQPGAHQPQHF; d_call: .; clone_size: .; j_call: TRBJ1-5; v_call: TRBV7-8; cdr3_length: 15
cdr3_nt: TGTGCCAGCAGCTCAGCGGGGGGGCTCGCCGGGGAGCTGTTTTTT; cdr3_aa: CASSSAGGLAGELFF; d_call: TRBD2; clone_size: few; j_call: TRBJ2-2; v_call: TRBV12-3/TRBV12-4; cdr3_length: 15
cdr3_nt: TGTGCCAGCAGCTTAACCCGGGTAGGGGATCACGAGCAGTACTTC; cdr3_aa: CASSLTRVGDHEQYF; d_call: .; clone_size: .; j_call: TRBJ2-7; v_call: TRBV11-2; cdr3_length: 15
cdr3_nt: TGCGCCAGCAGCCAAGCGGGGACAGGGGAAGAGACCCAGTACTTC; cdr3_aa: CASSQAGTGEETQYF; d_call: TRBD1; clone_size: few; j_call: TRBJ2-5; v_call: TRBV4-1; cdr3_length: 15
cdr3_nt: TGCGCCAGCAGCCAAGAAGGGTTGGGGACAGGGGGCCCTAGCAATCAGCCCCAGCATTTT; cdr3_aa: CASSQEGLGTGGPSNQPQHF; d_call: TRBD1; clone_size: .; j_call: TRBJ1-5; v_call: TRBV4-1; cdr3_length: 20
cdr3_nt: TGTGCCAGCAGTTATTTGGGCCACCAAGAGACCCAGTACTTC; cdr3_aa: CASSYLGHQETQYF; d_call: .; clone_size: few; j_call: TRBJ2-5; v_call: TRBV6-1; cdr3_length: 14
cdr3_nt: TGTGCCACCAGCAGAGCGGGGGCAATGAACACTGAAGCTTTCTTT; cdr3_aa: CATSRAGAMNTEAFF; d_call: .; clone_size: few; j_call: TRBJ1-1; v_call: TRBV15; cdr3_length: 15
cdr3_nt: TGCAGTGCTGCCACTAGCGGGAGCTACGAGCAGTACTTC; cdr3_aa: CSAATSGSYEQYF; d_call: TRBD2; clone_size: few; j_call: TRBJ2-7; v_call: TRBV20-1; cdr3_length: 13
cdr3_nt: TGTGCCAGCAGCTATCGTCAGGGGGCCTCACCCCTCCACTTT; cdr3_aa: CASSYRQGASPLHF; d_call: TRBD1; clone_size: .; j_call: TRBJ1-6; v_call: TRBV3-1; cdr3_length: 14
cdr3_nt: TGCGCCAGCAGCTTCTCTCCGAAGCGGTACGAAAAACTGTTTTTT; cdr3_aa: CASSFSPKRYEKLFF; d_call: .; clone_size: .; j_call: TRBJ1-4; v_call: TRBV4-1; cdr3_length: 15
cdr3_nt: TGTGCCAGCAGTATCTCGAGGGGTAGCAATCAGCCCCAGCATTTT; cdr3_aa: CASSISRGSNQPQHF; d_call: .; clone_size: .; j_call: TRBJ1-5; v_call: TRBV27; cdr3_length: 15
cdr3_nt: TGTGCCACCAGCAGTACTCCCCCATACCACTATGGCTACACCTTC; cdr3_aa: CATSSTPPYHYGYTF; d_call: .; clone_size: .; j_call: TRBJ1-2; v_call: TRBV15; cdr3_length: 15
cdr3_nt: TGCAGTGCTAGGACTAGCGGGGGAACAGATACGCAGTATTTT; cdr3_aa: CSARTSGGTDTQYF; d_call: TRBD2; clone_size: once; j_call: TRBJ2-3; v_call: TRBV20-1; cdr3_length: 14